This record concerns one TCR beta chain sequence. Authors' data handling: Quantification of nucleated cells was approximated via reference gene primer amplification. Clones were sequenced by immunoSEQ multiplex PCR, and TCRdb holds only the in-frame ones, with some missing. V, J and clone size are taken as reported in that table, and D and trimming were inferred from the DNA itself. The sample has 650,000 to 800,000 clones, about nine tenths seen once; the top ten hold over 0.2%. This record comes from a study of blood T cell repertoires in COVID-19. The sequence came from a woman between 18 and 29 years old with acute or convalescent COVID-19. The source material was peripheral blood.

In DNA, the CDR3 is TGTGCCAGCAGTTACGAGGGAAGATCGACCAAACGGCTCCACTTT. It is translated as CASSYEGRSTKRLHF. This chain joins TRBV6-5 and TRBJ1-6, with D uncertain. V lost 2 bases, J lost 16 bases, and 21 bases lay in between. The germline V gene has CDR1 MNHEY and CDR2 SVGAGI. CDR3 length: 15 amino acids.